The 16 T cell receptor beta chains in this list originate from one sample, sequenced in a study of blood T cell repertoires in COVID-19. TCRdb's table, derived via immunoSEQ multiplex PCR, lists solely in-frame clones and lacks some. Found here are around 100,000 clones, around 88% of them singletons; the top ten hold around 1.6%. The sequenced sample was peripheral blood. All receptors come from a man older than 75 with acute or convalescent COVID-19.

This clone has a single count. This rearrangement joins TRBV19 to TRBJ2-5; weak D call: TRBD1 (6 bases). Per the germline V gene, CDR1 is LNHDA and CDR2 is SQIVND (reference sequence). CDR3 length: 14 amino acids. V lost 5 bases, J lost 2 bases, and 12 bases lay in between. The CDR3 loop reads CASSLGQGQETQYF. In DNA, the CDR3 is TGTGCCAGTAGTCTGGGTCAGGGGCAAGAGACCCAGTACTTC. The entire variable domain, with the rest obtained from reference TRBV19 and TRBJ2-5, is as follows: DGGITQSPKYLFRKEGQNVTLSCEQNLNHDAMYWYRQDPGQGLRLIYYSQIVNDFQKGDIAEGYSVSREKKESFPLTVTSAQKNPTAFYLCASSLGQGQETQYFGPGTRLLVL.

This CDR3 is CASSPLGRGGYTF. The CDR3 nucleotides read TGTGCCAGCAGCCCCCTGGGTAGAGGTGGCTACACCTTC. The chain couples TRBV7-6 to TRBJ1-2; D is unresolved. V was clipped by 5 bases and J by 7 bases, with 14 bases between them. In germline, CDR1 is SGHVS, CDR2 FNYEAQ. The CDR3 spans 13 residues.

The V call is TRBV20-1, the J call TRBJ2-1; TRBD2 aligns across 9 bases. The CDR3 spans 10 residues. V was pared by 5 bases and J by 14 bases, with 4 bases of the junction left unmatched. Germline values: CDR1 DFQATT, CDR2 SNEGSKA (reference sequence). DNA for the CDR3: TGCAGTGCTGGGACTAGCAATAAGTTCTTC. This codes for CSAGTSNKFF.

The rearrangement links TRBV19 to TRBJ1-1; tentative D call: TRBD1 (6 bases). The germline V gene has CDR1 LNHDA and CDR2 SQIVND (reference sequence). This CDR3 has 12 residues. The V end lost 4 bases, the J end lost 7 bases, and 10 bases lay between the germline ends. Here the CDR3 DNA reads TGTGCCAGTAGTAGATTACAGGGTGAAGCTTTCTTT. This encodes CASSRLQGEAFF.

V and J are TRBV3-1 (or the pseudogene TRBV3-2) and TRBJ1-1, with 7 bases matching TRBD1. The germline V gene encodes CDR1 LGHDT and CDR2 YNNKEL (reference sequence). This CDR3 spans 17 amino acids. V was clipped by 4 bases and J by 1 base; unmatched bases: 12. The CDR3 DNA sequence: TGTGCCAGCAGCCTCCCGAAGGAAGGGACAGAGAACACTGAAGCTTTCTTT. Its protein product is CASSLPKEGTENTEAFF.

This chain connects TRBV6-5 to TRBJ2-7; a weak D match, TRBD1 (5 bases). Germline V lookup: CDR1 MNHEY, CDR2 SVGAGI. This CDR3 spans 16 amino acids. V lost 0 bases to trimming and J lost 1 base, with 13 bases between them. The CDR3 protein is CASSYSARVGSYEQYF. DNA for the CDR3: TGTGCCAGCAGTTACTCCGCCAGGGTCGGATCCTACGAGCAGTACTTC.

V and J are TRBV7-2 and TRBJ2-2, with D maybe TRBD1 (6 bases). Germline CDR1 and CDR2: SGHTA and FQGNSA. The CDR3 is made up of 14 amino acids. The ends were cut back, 3 bases at V and 7 bases at J, with 12 bases in the middle. CDR3 DNA sequence: TGTGCCAGCAGCTTCCAGGGGCGAGGCGGGGAGCTGTTTTTT. It translates to CASSFQGRGGELFF.

The chain joins TRBV28 to TRBJ2-1; D might be TRBD1 (5 bases). Trimming removed 8 bases at V and 5 bases at J, with 10 bases between. The CDR3 totals 12 residues. Germline V gene lookup returns CDR1 MDHEN and CDR2 SYDVKM. The CDR3 spells CASEADNNEQFF. CDR3 nucleotide sequence: TGTGCCAGCGAGGCGGACAACAATGAGCAGTTCTTC.

The chain combines TRBV28 with TRBJ1-2; a possible D gene is TRBD1 (5 bases). With 5 bases removed from V and 0 bases from J, the gap between germline ends came to 13 bases. The CDR3 runs to 15 residues. Germline lookup yields CDR1 MDHEN and CDR2 SYDVKM. For the CDR3, the DNA is TGTGCCAGCAGTCCGAGACAGTTCGCTAACTATGGCTACACCTTC. It specifies CASSPRQFANYGYTF.

The table lists this clone with a few counts. CDR3 loop: CASSWGLAGGAGANVLTF. In nucleotides, the CDR3 is TGTGCCAGCAGCTGGGGACTAGCGGGAGGGGCAGGGGCCAACGTCCTGACTTTC. The rearrangement uses TRBV7-2 and TRBJ2-6; 16 positions match TRBD2. CDR1 is SGHTA, CDR2 FQGNSA, per germline. The CDR3 is 18 residues long. Trimming at V came to 4 bases and at J to 4 bases, leaving 4 bases not matched to a gene. The variable domain in full, completed from reference TRBV7-2 and TRBJ2-6, reads GAGVSQSPSNKVTEKGKDVELRCDPISGHTALYWYRQSLGQGLEFLIYFQGNSAPDKSGLPSDRFSAERTGGSVSTLTIQRTQQEDSAVYLCASSWGLAGGAGANVLTFGAGSRLTVL.

The CDR3 loop reads CASTPGTSNTEAFF. In DNA form, the CDR3 reads TGTGCCAGCACCCCGGGGACATCGAACACTGAAGCTTTCTTT. The rearrangement joins TRBV6-6 to TRBJ1-1, with a tentative D call TRBD1 (6 bases). The germline gives CDR1 MNHNY, CDR2 SVGAGI (reference sequence). CDR3 length: 14 residues. V was pared by 7 bases and J by 1 base, with 13 bases between.

The V gene is TRBV9, the J gene TRBJ2-3; D call uncertain. V was clipped by 0 bases and J by 6 bases, with 11 bases between them. The CDR3 runs to 14 residues. Germline CDR1 is SGDLS and CDR2 is YYNGEE. The CDR3, as DNA: TGTGCCAGCAGCGTAGCGGTCTTGTCGGATACGCAGTATTTT. Encoded protein: CASSVAVLSDTQYF.

The V and J genes are TRBV6-2 or TRBV6-3 and TRBJ2-1; maybe TRBD2 (6 bases). Trimming stripped 8 bases from V and 6 bases from J, with 20 bases between. CDR3 length: 15 amino acids. CDR1 and CDR2 (germline): MNHEY, SVGEGT. CDR3 loop: CASGRLTGAVNEQFF. The CDR3 DNA reads TGTGCCAGCGGCCGTTTAACGGGAGCGGTCAATGAGCAGTTCTTC.

V and J are TRBV18 and TRBJ2-2; no firm D call. The CDR3 runs to 15 residues. V was shortened by 3 bases and J by 5 bases, with 13 bases between the two germline ends. Germline CDR1 and CDR2: KGHSH and LQKENI. The CDR3 loop is CASSPRNSLTGELFF. For the CDR3, the DNA is TGTGCCAGCTCACCGAGAAACAGTCTAACCGGGGAGCTGTTTTTT. The variable domain in full, with the rest retrieved from reference TRBV18 and TRBJ2-2, is NAGVMQNPRHLVRRRGQEARLRCSPMKGHSHVYWYRQLPEEGLKFMVYLQKENIIDESGMPKERFSAEFPKEGPSILRIQQVVRGDSAAYFCASSPRNSLTGELFFGEGSRLTVL.

The V gene is TRBV19, the J gene TRBJ1-5, with 8 bases identical to TRBD1. Trimming removed 10 bases from V and 0 bases from J; junction bases left unmatched: 8. Germline V gene lookup returns CDR1 LNHDA and CDR2 SQIVND (reference sequence). This CDR3 is 15 amino acids long. The chain's CDR3 is CATRTGGYSNQPQHF. For the CDR3, the DNA is TGTGCCACCCGAACAGGGGGATATAGCAATCAGCCCCAGCATTTT.

The chain carries TRBV28 and TRBJ2-7, with 9 bases matching TRBD2. The CDR3 loop spans 15 amino acids. Germline CDR1 is MDHEN and CDR2 is SYDVKM. V lost 5 bases and J lost 2; bases outside the gene matches: 7. The DNA of the CDR3 is TGTGCCAGCAGTCCAGCCCTAGCGGGGACCTACGAGCAGTACTTC. This gives the protein CASSPALAGTYEQYF.